This note documents a single T cell receptor (beta chain) sequence. The antigen remains unidentified. This CDR3 spans 15 amino acids. Trimming cost V 6 bases and J 4 bases; bases outside gene matches: 10. This record belongs to a study of T cells in Graves' hyperthyroidism and ophthalmopathy. As for the study in general: At initial diagnosis, before any treatment had begun, peripheral blood was obtained. The study's findings and limits: Ophthalmopathy got predicted by the model a median around 6.8 months before its onset.

The study based diagnoses on clinical symptoms, serum thyroxine and TRAb, thyroid ultrasound and orbital computed tomography. Extraction of PBMCs used 8 to 10 ml of fresh peripheral blood. There were TCR beta CDR3 regions amplified from RNA transcripts. During a first-round RT-PCR of the TCR CDR3, the HTBI primer set was used. MiXCR, run by TCRdb on the multiplex PCR reads, gives a single entry per CDR3 protein. The table has roughly 500,000 distinct CDR3 sequences, about 20% seen once; the top ten hold approximately 49%. The TCR was taken from an older woman with Graves' ophthalmopathy. The rearrangement uses TRBV12-3 or TRBV12-4 and TRBJ1-1; TRBD1 aligns across 8 bases. Sample: blood. CDR3 in DNA: TGTGCCAGCAGCTGGACAGGGAGCGGGGTCACTGAAGCTTTCTTT. Translation gives CASSWTGSGVTEAFF.